This TCR beta chain comes out of a study of blood T cell repertoires in COVID-19. Overall study: Samples came from the United States, Italy and Spain, spanning acute and convalescent COVID-19. PBMCs, B-cell-depleted T cells, or T cells provided the cDNA or gDNA that made up the material.

This CDR3 is 15 amino acids long. From germline, CDR1 is LNHDA and CDR2 SQIVND (reference sequence). Trimming shortened V by 0 bases and J by 5 bases, and 11 bases separated the two germline ends. Under the authors' procedure: Counts of nucleated cells, estimated from reference gene primer amplification, were obtained. This table comes from immunoSEQ multiplex PCR, and its TCRdb copy is limited to in-frame clones, with some not included. V and J calls and clone size are copied from that table; D and trimming were computed from the DNA. This repertoire shows 200,000 to 250,000 clones, around 80% found once; its top ten account for less than 3.5%.

The source of this sequence is a man aged 50 to 60 with active or convalescent COVID-19. V is TRBV19 and J is TRBJ1-5; D unresolved. Sequencing input: peripheral blood. The CDR3 coding sequence is TGTGCCAGTAGTATAGATGGCCAGAAACATCAGCCCCAGCATTTT. Translation: CASSIDGQKHQPQHF.